This T cell receptor (beta chain) was sequenced for a study of blood T cell repertoires in COVID-19. Turning to the study itself: PBMCs, B-cell-depleted T cells, or T cells were the source of the cDNA or gDNA that made up the material.

This CDR3 is built from 15 residues. Germline V gives CDR1 PRHDT, CDR2 FYEKMQ (reference sequence). V was shortened by 0 bases and J by 7 bases, with 12 bases between the two germline ends. Original methodology: Reference gene primer amplification in the assay estimated nucleated cell counts. Data came from immunoSEQ multiplex PCR; TCRdb stores just in-frame clones and leaves some out. V, J and clone size derive from that table, while D and trimming were established from the DNA sequence. The repertoire holds around 200,000 clones, with 85% to 90% as singletons. The specimen was PBMCs or T cells enriched from blood (not recorded which). The chain joins TRBV13 to TRBJ1-4, with no clear D. This clonotype originated in a man aged 25-45 years who had recovered from COVID-19. This chain's CDR3 is CASSLGLTFGEKLFF. The CDR3, as DNA: TGTGCCAGCAGCTTAGGCCTTACTTTTGGTGAAAAACTGTTTTTT.